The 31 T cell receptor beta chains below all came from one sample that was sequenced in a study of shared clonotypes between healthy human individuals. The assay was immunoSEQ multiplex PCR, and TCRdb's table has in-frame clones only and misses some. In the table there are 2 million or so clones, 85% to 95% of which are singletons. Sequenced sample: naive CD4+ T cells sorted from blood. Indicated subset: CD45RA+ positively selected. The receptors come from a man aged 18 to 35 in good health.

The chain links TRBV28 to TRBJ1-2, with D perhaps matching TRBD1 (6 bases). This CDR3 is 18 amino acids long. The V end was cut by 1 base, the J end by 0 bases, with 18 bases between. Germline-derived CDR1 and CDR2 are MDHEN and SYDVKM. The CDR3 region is CASSLYRGAGPSNYGYTF. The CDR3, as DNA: TGTGCCAGCAGTTTATATCGGGGGGCCGGGCCTTCTAACTATGGCTACACCTTC.

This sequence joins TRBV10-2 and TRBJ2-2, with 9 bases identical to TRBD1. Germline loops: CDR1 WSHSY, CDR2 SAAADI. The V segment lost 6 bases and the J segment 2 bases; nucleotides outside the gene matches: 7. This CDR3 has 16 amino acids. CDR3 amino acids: CASRGTGSINTGELFF. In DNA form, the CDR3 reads TGCGCCAGCAGAGGGACAGGGTCTATTAACACCGGGGAGCTGTTTTTT.

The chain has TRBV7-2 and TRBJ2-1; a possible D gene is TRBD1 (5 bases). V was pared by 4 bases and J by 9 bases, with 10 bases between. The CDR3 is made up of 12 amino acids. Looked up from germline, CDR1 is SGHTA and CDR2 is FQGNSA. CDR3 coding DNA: TGTGCCAGCAGCTCAACAGGACCTGAGCAGTTCTTC. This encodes CASSSTGPEQFF.

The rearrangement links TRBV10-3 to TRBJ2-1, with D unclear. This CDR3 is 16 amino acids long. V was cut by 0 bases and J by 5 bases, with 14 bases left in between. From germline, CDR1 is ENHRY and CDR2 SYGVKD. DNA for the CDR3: TGTGCCATCAGTGAGTCTCTACACCGGAGAGACAATGAGCAGTTCTTC. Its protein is CAISESLHRRDNEQFF.

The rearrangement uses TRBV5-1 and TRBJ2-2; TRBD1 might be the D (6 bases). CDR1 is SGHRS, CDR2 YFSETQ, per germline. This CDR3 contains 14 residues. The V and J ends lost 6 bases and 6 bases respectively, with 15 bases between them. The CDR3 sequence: CASTRQAQAGELFF. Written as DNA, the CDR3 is TGCGCCAGCACACGACAGGCCCAGGCCGGGGAGCTGTTTTTT.

CDR3 in DNA: TGTGCCAGCAGTGAAGCGCTCCCCAGCGCGGTCCACGAGCAGTACTTC. This encodes CASSEALPSAVHEQYF. The genes are TRBV6-1 and TRBJ2-7; no reliable D call. This CDR3 region has 16 residues. V was clipped by 0 bases and J by 5 bases, with 17 bases between them. Germline loops: CDR1 MNHNS, CDR2 SASEGT.

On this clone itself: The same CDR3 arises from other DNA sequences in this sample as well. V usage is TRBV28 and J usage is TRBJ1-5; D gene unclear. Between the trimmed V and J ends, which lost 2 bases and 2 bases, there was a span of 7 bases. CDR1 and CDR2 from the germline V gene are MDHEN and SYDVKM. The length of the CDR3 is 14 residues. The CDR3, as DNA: TGTGCCAGCAGTTTACCCGGGGGCAATCAGCCCCAGCATTTT. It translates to CASSLPGGNQPQHF.

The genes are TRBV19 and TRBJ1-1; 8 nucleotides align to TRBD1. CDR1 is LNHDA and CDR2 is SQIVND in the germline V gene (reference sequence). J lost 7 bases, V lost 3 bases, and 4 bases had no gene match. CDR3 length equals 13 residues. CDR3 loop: CASSIGTGDEAFF. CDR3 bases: TGTGCCAGTAGTATCGGGACAGGAGATGAAGCTTTCTTT.

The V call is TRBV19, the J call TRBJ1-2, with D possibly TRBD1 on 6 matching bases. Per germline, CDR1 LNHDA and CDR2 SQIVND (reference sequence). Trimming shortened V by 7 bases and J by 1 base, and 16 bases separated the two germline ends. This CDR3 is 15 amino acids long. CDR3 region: CASTPSGVGNYGYTF. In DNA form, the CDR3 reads TGTGCCAGTACCCCCTCAGGGGTTGGTAACTATGGCTACACCTTC.

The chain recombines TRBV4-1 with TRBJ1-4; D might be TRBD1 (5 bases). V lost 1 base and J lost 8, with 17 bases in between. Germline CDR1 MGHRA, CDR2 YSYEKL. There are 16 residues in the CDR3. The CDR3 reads CASSQASGTEREKLFF. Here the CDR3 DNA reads TGCGCCAGCAGCCAAGCCTCCGGGACTGAAAGGGAAAAACTGTTTTTT.

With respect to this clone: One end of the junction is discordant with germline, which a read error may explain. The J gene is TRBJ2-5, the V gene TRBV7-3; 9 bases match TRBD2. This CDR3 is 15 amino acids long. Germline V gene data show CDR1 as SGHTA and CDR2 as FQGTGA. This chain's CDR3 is CASSLTGTSLETQYF. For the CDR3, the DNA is TGTGCCAGCAGCCTAACGGGGACTAGCTTGGAGACCCAGTACTTC. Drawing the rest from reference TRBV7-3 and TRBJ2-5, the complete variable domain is GAGVSQTPSNKVTEKGKYVELRCDPISGHTALYWYRQSLGQGPEFLIYFQGTGAADDSGLPNDRFFAVRPEGSVSTLKIQRTERGDSAVYLCASSLTGTSLETQYFGPGTRLLVL.

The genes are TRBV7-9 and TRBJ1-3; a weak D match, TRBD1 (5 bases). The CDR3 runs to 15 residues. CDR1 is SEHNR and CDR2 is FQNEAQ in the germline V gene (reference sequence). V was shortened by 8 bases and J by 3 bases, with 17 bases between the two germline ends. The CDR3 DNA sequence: TGTGCCAGCCGGCTGGGGGAGGCAGTTGGAAACACCATATATTTT. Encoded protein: CASRLGEAVGNTIYF.

CDR3 sequence reads: CASSSRQGTGELFF. CDR3 bases: TGTGCCAGCAGCTCCCGACAGGGTACCGGGGAGCTGTTTTTT. The chain links TRBV6-5 to TRBJ2-2, with 7 bases aligning to TRBD1. V was clipped by 6 bases and J by 5 bases; unmatched bases: 6. The CDR3 is 14 amino acids. From germline, CDR1 is MNHEY and CDR2 SVGAGI.

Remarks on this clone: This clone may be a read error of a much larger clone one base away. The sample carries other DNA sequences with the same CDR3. The CDR3 bases are TGTGCCAGCTCACCACAGGGCTACTCCTACGAGCAGTACTTC. It specifies CASSPQGYSYEQYF. The V and J genes are TRBV18 and TRBJ2-7; D is unclear. The CDR3 totals 14 residues. CDR1 is KGHSH, CDR2 LQKENI, per germline. The ends were cut back, 1 base at V and 0 bases at J, with 7 bases in the middle.

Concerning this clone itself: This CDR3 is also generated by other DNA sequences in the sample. The CDR3 loop is CASSQDLLRETQYF. CDR3 DNA sequence: TGCGCCAGCAGCCAAGATTTGTTGCGGGAGACCCAGTACTTC. The chain employs TRBV4-1 and TRBJ2-5; no definite D call. The CDR3 runs to 14 residues. Trimming stripped 0 bases from V and 5 bases from J, with 10 bases between. The germline V gene has CDR1 MGHRA and CDR2 YSYEKL.

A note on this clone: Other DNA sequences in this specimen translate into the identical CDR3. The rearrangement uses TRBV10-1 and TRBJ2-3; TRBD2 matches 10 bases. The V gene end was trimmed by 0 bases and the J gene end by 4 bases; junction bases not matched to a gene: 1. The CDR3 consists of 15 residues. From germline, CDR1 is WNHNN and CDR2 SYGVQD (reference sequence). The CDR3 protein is CASSESSGGADTQYF. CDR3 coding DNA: TGCGCCAGCAGTGAGTCCAGCGGGGGGGCAGATACGCAGTATTTT.

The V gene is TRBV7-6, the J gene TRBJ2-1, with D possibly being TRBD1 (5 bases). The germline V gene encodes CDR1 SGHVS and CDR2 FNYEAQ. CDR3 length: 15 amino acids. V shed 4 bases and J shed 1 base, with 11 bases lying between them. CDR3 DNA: TGTGCCAGCAGCTCGGCTGGGGCATCCTACAATGAGCAGTTCTTC. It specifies CASSSAGASYNEQFF.

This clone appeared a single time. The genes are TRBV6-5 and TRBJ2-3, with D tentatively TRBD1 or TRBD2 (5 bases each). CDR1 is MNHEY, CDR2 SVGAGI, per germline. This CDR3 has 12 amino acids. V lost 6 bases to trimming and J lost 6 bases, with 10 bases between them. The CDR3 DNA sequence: TGTGCCAGCAGCCGGGACGGGGATACGCAGTATTTT. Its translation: CASSRDGDTQYF.

CDR3 protein: CASSWKVAGDKNEQFF. The CDR3 DNA reads as TGTGCCAGCAGCTGGAAAGTAGCGGGAGATAAAAATGAGCAGTTCTTC. The J gene is TRBJ2-1, the V gene TRBV5-4; 9 bases line up with TRBD2. Germline V gene lookup returns CDR1 SGHNT and CDR2 YYREEE (reference sequence). The CDR3 length is 16 residues. V lost 3 bases, J lost 7 bases, and 11 bases stayed unmatched.

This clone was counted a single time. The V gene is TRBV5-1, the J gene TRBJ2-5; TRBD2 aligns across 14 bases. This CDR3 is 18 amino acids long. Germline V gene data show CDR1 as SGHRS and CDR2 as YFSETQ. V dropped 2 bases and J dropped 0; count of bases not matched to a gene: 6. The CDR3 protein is CASSLGTSGGNYQETQYF. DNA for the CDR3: TGCGCCAGCAGCTTAGGGACTAGCGGGGGAAACTACCAAGAGACCCAGTACTTC.

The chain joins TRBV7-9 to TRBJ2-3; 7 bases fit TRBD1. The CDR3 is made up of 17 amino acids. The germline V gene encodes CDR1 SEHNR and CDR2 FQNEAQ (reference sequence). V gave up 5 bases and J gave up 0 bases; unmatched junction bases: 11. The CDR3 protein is CASSPPHRGTSTDTQYF. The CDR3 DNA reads TGTGCCAGCAGCCCCCCCCACAGGGGAACCAGCACAGATACGCAGTATTTT.

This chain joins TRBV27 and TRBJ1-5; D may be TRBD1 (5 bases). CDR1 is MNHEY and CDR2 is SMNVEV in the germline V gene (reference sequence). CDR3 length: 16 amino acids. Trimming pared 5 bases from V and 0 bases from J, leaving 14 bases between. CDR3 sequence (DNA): TGTGCCAGCAGTGCTCGGGACGGCTATAGCAATCAGCCCCAGCATTTT. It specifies CASSARDGYSNQPQHF.

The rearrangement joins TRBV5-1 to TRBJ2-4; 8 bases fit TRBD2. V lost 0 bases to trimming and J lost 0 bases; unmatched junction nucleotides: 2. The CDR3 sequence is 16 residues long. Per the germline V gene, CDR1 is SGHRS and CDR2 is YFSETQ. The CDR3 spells CASSLAGGLAKNIQYF. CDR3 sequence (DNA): TGCGCCAGCAGCTTGGCGGGAGGGCTAGCCAAAAACATTCAGTACTTC.

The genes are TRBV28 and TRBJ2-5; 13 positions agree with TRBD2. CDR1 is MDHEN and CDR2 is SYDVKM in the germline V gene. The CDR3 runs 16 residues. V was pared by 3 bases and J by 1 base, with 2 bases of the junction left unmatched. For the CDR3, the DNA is TGTGCCAGCAGTTTCTGGACTAGCGGGGGCCAAGAGACCCAGTACTTC. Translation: CASSFWTSGGQETQYF.

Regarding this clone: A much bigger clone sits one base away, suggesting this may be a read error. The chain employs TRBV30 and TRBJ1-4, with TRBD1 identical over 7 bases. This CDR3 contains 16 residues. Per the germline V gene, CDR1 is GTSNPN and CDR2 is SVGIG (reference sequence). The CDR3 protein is CARDSHLISPPGKLFF. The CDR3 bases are TGTGCTCGGGACAGCCACCTGATATCCCCACCTGGAAAACTGTTTTTT.

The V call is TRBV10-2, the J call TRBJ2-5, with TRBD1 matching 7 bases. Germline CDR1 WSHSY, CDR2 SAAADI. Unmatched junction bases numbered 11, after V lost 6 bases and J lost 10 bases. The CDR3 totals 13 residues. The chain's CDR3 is CASSQGDQRIQYF. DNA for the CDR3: TGCGCCAGCAGCCAGGGGGATCAGAGGATCCAGTACTTC.

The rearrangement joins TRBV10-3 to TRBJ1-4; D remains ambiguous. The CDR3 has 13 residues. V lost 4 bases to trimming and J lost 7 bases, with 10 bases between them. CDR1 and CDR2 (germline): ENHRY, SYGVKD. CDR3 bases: TGTGCCATCAGTGGGAGCGGTGGTGAAAAACTGTTTTTT. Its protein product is CAISGSGGEKLFF.

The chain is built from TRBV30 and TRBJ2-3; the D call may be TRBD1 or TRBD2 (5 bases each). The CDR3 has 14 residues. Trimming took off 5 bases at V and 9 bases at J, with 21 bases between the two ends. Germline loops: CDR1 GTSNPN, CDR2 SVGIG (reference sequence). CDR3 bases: TGTGCCTGGGCGCTCGGGACGGGGTTGGAAACGCAGTATTTT. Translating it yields CAWALGTGLETQYF. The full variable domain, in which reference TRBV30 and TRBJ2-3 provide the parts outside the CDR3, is SQTIHQWPATLVQPVGSPLSLECTVEGTSNPNLYWYRQAAGRGLQLLFYSVGIGQISSEVPQNLSASRPQDRQFILSSKKLLLSDSGFYLCAWALGTGLETQYFGPGTRLTVL.

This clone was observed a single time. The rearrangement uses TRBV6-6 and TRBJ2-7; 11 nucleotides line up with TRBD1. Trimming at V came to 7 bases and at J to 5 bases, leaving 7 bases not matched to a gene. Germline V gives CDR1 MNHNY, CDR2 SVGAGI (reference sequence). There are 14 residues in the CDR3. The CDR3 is CASTDGTGGDEQYF. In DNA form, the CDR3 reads TGTGCCAGCACCGACGGGACAGGGGGAGACGAGCAGTACTTC.

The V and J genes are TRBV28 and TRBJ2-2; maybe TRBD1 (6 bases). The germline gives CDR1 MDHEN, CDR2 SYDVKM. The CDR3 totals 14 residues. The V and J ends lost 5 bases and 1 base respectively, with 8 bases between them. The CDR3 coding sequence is TGTGCCAGCAGTGTGGGACAGAACACCGGGGAGCTGTTTTTT. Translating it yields CASSVGQNTGELFF.

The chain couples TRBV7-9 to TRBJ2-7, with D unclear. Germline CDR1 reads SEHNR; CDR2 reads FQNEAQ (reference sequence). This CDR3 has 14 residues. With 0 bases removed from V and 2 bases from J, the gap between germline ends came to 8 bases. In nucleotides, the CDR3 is TGTGCCAGCAGCTTAGCCCGGCTACCCTACGAGCAGTACTTC. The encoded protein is CASSLARLPYEQYF.